The 16 T cell receptor beta chains listed next were all sequenced from one sample in a study of T-cell memory formation after mild COVID-19 (dated by TCRdb to the early 2020s). Library creation used 5' RACE. The sequencer listed for this sample is Illumina NovaSeq 6000. TCRdb ran its own pipeline on the public reads, namely fastp trimming at Q25 and MiXCR clone calling, and kept in-frame beta chains. Each CDR3 protein gets just one entry, which takes the most common genes and DNA from the rows behind it. This sample comprises roughly 250,000 distinct CDR3 sequences, about 16% of them detected only once. Approximately 3.5% of the sample is taken by the ten largest. The sequenced sample consisted of PBMCs or a T cell subset sorted from them (not recorded which). These receptors were obtained from a man younger than 30 who had mild COVID-19 (a few samples of this study predate the infection). The sample titles of this study are shuffled in the database, so cell type and time point are left out; the donor was told from shared clones.

This chain links TRBV15 with TRBJ2-5; 9 nucleotides match TRBD1. Germline loops: CDR1 LNHNV, CDR2 YYDKDF (reference sequence). Trimming took 5 bases from V and 4 from J; bases not matched to a gene: 8. This CDR3 comprises 15 residues. CDR3 region: CATSSRTGEAETQYF. The CDR3 region has the DNA TGTGCCACCAGCTCCAGGACAGGGGAGGCAGAGACCCAGTACTTC. Full variable domain (remainder filled in from reference TRBV15 and TRBJ2-5): DAMVIQNPRYQVTQFGKPVTLSCSQTLNHNVMYWYQQKSSQAPKLLFHYYDKDFNNEADTPDNFQSRRPNTSFCFLDIRSPGLGDTAMYLCATSSRTGEAETQYFGPGTRLLVL.

In this sample, this clonotype turned up a few times. The V and J genes are TRBV6-6 and TRBJ2-7, with D perhaps matching TRBD1 or TRBD2 (5 bases each). Germline V gene lookup returns CDR1 MNHNY and CDR2 SVGAGI (reference sequence). The CDR3 is 13 residues long. The V gene lost 5 bases and the J gene lost 1 base, with 9 bases spanning the gap. For the CDR3, the DNA is TGTGCCAGCAGTCGGGACGCTTCCTACGAGCAGTACGTC. It codes for CASSRDASYEQYV.

The rearrangement joins TRBV12-3 or TRBV12-4 to TRBJ2-2; 10 bases fit TRBD2. This CDR3 comprises 15 residues. The V gene end was trimmed by 4 bases and the J gene end by 4 bases; junction bases not matched to a gene: 3. As DNA, the CDR3 is TGTGCCAGCAGTTATACTAGCGGGGCCACCGGGGAGCTGTTTTTT. It codes for CASSYTSGATGELFF.

The sample holds a few counts of this clonotype. The V gene is TRBV6-2 or TRBV6-3, the J gene TRBJ1-5; 7 bases line up with TRBD1. CDR1 MNHEY and CDR2 SVGEGT come from the germline V gene. This CDR3 region has 15 residues. J lost 11 bases, V lost 7 bases, and 17 bases had no gene match. CDR3 nucleotides: TGTGCCAGCATGAAGGACAGGCAGGGCAGTGTGGCCCAGCATTTT. This encodes CASMKDRQGSVAQHF.

This clonotype was seen only a few times. This chain links TRBV7-2 with TRBJ2-5; the D is unclear. Per the germline V gene, CDR1 is SGHTA and CDR2 is FQGNSA. Deletions cut 4 bases from V and 3 bases from J, with 12 bases between. The CDR3 totals 14 residues. This CDR3 is CASSSSWGEETQYF. The CDR3 nucleotides read TGTGCCAGCAGCTCCAGCTGGGGTGAAGAGACCCAGTACTTC.

This clonotype was seen a handful of times. The chain uses TRBV2 and TRBJ2-4; D is possibly TRBD2 (6 bases). The CDR3 loop spans 16 amino acids. V lost 10 bases and J 7 bases, leaving 26 bases between the germline ends. Germline V gives CDR1 SNHLY, CDR2 FYNNEI. CDR3 DNA sequence: TGTGCCACAGTCTCGGGGGATGCTCCTCTTGGGAACATTCAGTACTTC. Translated: CATVSGDAPLGNIQYF.

This clonotype was observed a handful of times. This chain joins TRBV10-3 and TRBJ2-5; 11 bases line up with TRBD2. With V trimmed by 4 bases and J by 5 bases, 6 bases remained unmatched. Germline V gene sequence: CDR1 ENHRY, CDR2 SYGVKD. CDR3 length equals 15 residues. CDR3 bases: TGTGCCATCAGTGTGGCTAGCGGGGGGCCGGAGACCCAGTACTTC. Translated: CAISVASGGPETQYF.

This clonotype was seen a handful of times. The CDR3 DNA is TGTGCCAGCAGCGGACTTGGGGGCTCCGAGCAGTACGTC. It is translated as CASSGLGGSEQYV. The rearrangement uses TRBV7-8 and TRBJ2-7; tentative D call: TRBD1 (6 bases). The germline V gene has CDR1 SGHVS and CDR2 FQNEAQ. There are 13 residues in the CDR3. The ends were cut back, 5 bases at V and 6 bases at J, with 14 bases in the middle.

This clonotype was recorded a few times. The rearrangement links TRBV7-9 to TRBJ1-1; D remains unclear. V was clipped by 4 bases and J by 1 base, with 19 bases between them. The CDR3 consists of 17 residues. Germline V gives CDR1 SEHNR, CDR2 FQNEAQ (reference sequence). In DNA, the CDR3 is TGTGCCAGCAGCTCCCCGGTAGGTCGGTTTCCGAACACTGAAGCTTTCTTT. It yields the protein CASSSPVGRFPNTEAFF.

This clonotype was seen more than once but under ten times. The chain has TRBV7-9 and TRBJ1-6; possible D gene TRBD1, 6 bases. V was clipped by 10 bases and J by 3 bases, with 10 bases between them. Germline V gene sequence: CDR1 SEHNR, CDR2 FQNEAQ (reference sequence). The CDR3 runs to 13 residues. The chain's CDR3 is CATGDLYNSPLHF. In DNA form, the CDR3 reads TGTGCCACAGGGGACCTCTATAATTCACCCCTCCACTTT.

This clonotype was counted only a few times. This chain links TRBV18 with TRBJ2-5; 9 nucleotides match TRBD1. From germline, CDR1 is KGHSH and CDR2 LQKENI. This CDR3 contains 14 residues. The V segment lost 6 bases and the J segment 4 bases; nucleotides outside the gene matches: 6. The CDR3 loop reads CASSRGQGLETQYF. The DNA of the CDR3 is TGTGCCAGCTCGCGAGGACAGGGGCTAGAGACCCAGTACTTC.

This clonotype was seen a few times. V is TRBV6-5 and J is TRBJ1-1; D may be TRBD1 (5 bases). This CDR3 has 13 residues. Germline CDR1 reads MNHEY; CDR2 reads SVGAGI. Trimming removed 5 bases at V and 4 bases at J, with 11 bases between. Here the CDR3 reads CASSGPGFTEAFF. CDR3 DNA sequence: TGTGCCAGCAGTGGCCCAGGGTTCACTGAAGCTTTCTTT.

This clonotype has a handful of counts. The CDR3, as DNA: TGTGCCAGCAGTTTTTCTAGCGCCTTCGGGGATACGCAGTATTTT. This codes for CASSFSSAFGDTQYF. This chain joins TRBV12-3 or TRBV12-4 and TRBJ2-3; D is perhaps TRBD2 (6 bases). V gave up 3 bases and J gave up 6 bases, with 16 bases separating them. The CDR3 loop spans 15 amino acids.

This clonotype has more than one count but fewer than ten. The chain links TRBV7-2 to TRBJ2-1; the D is unclear. Germline CDR1 SGHTA, CDR2 FQGNSA. Trimming took 1 base from V and 12 from J, leaving 10 bases between them. This CDR3 contains 12 residues. The chain's CDR3 is CASSLVGLGQFF. The CDR3 DNA reads TGTGCCAGCAGCTTAGTAGGCCTGGGGCAGTTCTTC.

The chain joins TRBV6-5 to TRBJ1-6; no clear D gene. Germline V lookup: CDR1 MNHEY, CDR2 SVGAGI. The CDR3 totals 15 residues. V was trimmed by 0 bases and J by 13 bases, leaving 16 bases between them. The CDR3 loop is CASSYSIIVIGPLHF. In DNA form, the CDR3 reads TGTGCCAGCAGTTACTCGATTATTGTTATAGGTCCCCTCCACTTT.

Worth noting for this clonotype: The junction shows a germline mismatch at one end, possibly a read error. The chain couples TRBV18 to TRBJ2-3; D not certain. Looked up from germline, CDR1 is KGHSH and CDR2 is LQKENI. The CDR3 runs to 15 residues. CDR3 coding DNA: TGTGCCAGCTCACCACAGGTTCTCCACACAGATACGCGGTATTTT. Amino acids: CASSPQVLHTDTRYF.